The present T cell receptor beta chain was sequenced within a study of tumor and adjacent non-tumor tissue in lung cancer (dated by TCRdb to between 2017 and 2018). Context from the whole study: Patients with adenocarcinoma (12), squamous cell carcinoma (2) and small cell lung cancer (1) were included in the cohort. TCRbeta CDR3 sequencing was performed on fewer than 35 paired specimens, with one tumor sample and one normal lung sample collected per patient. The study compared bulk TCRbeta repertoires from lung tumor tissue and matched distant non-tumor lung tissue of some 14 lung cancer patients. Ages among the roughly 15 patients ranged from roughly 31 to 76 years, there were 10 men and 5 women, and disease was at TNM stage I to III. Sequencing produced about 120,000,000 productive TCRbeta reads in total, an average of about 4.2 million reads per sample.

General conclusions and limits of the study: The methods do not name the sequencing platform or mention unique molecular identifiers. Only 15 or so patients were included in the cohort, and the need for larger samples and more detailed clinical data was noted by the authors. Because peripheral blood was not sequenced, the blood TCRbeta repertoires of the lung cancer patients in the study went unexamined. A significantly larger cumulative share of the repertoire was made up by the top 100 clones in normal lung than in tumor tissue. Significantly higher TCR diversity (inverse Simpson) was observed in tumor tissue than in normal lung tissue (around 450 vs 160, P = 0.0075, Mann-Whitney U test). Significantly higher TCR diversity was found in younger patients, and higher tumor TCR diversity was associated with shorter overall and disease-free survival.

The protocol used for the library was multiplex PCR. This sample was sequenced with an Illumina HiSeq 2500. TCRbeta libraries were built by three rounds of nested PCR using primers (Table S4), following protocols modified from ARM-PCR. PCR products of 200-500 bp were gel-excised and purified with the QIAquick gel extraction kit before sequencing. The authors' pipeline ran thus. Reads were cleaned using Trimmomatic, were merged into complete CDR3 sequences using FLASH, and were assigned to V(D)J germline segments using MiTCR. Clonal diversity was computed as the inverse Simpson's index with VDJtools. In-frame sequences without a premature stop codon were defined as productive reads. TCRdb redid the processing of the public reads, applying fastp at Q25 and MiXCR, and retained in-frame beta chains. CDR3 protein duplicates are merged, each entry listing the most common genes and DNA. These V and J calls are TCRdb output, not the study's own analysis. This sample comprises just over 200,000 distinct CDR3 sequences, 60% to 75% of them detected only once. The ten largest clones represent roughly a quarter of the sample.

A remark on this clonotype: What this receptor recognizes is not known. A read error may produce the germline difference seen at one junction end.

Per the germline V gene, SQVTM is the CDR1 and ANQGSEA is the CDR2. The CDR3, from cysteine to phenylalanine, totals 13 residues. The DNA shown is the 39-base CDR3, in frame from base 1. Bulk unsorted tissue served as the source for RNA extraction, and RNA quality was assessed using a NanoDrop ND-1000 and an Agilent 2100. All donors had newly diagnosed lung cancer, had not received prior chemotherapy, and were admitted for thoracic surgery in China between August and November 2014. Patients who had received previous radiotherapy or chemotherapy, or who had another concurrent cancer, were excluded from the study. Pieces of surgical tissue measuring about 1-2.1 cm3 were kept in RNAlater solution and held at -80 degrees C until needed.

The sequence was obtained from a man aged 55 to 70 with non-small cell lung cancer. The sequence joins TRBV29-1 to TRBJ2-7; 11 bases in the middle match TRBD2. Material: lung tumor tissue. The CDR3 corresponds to CSARLAGPYKQYF. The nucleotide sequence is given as TGCAGCGCCCGACTAGCGGGGCCCTACAAGCAGTACTTT.